This T cell receptor (beta chain) stems from a study of blood T cell repertoires in COVID-19. For the study at large: Samples taken during acute and convalescent COVID-19 were collected in the United States, Italy and Spain. The cDNA or gDNA used as material had been derived from T cells, B-cell-depleted T cells, or PBMCs.

The CDR3 is 17 amino acids. Trimming stripped 4 bases from V and 0 bases from J, with 18 bases between. Per the germline V gene, CDR1 is MNHEY and CDR2 is SMNVEV (reference sequence). As originally analysed: Reference gene primer amplification gave nucleated cell count estimates. Sequencing used immunoSEQ multiplex PCR; TCRdb keeps in-frame clones, though not all of them. V, J and clone size reflect that table, while D and trimming were determined from the DNA. There are approximately 150,000 clones in the sample; about 88% occur only once, and 1% to 1.2% lies in the top ten. The sequencing sample was made of peripheral blood. The V and J genes are TRBV27 and TRBJ1-1; perhaps TRBD1 as D (5 bases). This TCR was recovered from a man between 35 and 55 years old with acute or convalescent COVID-19. CDR3 loop: CASSSTYRKGMNTEAFF. CDR3 nucleotide sequence: TGTGCCAGCAGTTCTACTTACAGGAAAGGGATGAACACTGAAGCTTTCTTT.